This TCR beta chain is from a study of blood T cell repertoires in COVID-19. Across the whole study: The study drew acute and convalescent COVID-19 samples from the United States, Italy and Spain.

Clones were sequenced by immunoSEQ multiplex PCR, and TCRdb holds only the in-frame ones, with some missing. The sample yields under 300,000 clones, over 80% seen once. Only one count was recorded for this clone. The CDR3 is 14 residues long. Trimming stripped 3 bases from V and 4 bases from J, with 12 bases between. Germline CDR1 and CDR2: SGHAT and FQDESV (reference sequence). The sample comprised peripheral blood. The TCR originated in a man aged 25-40 years who had recovered from COVID-19. The gene calls are TRBV11-1 and TRBJ1-1; maybe TRBD1 (5 bases). This CDR3 reads CASSFQQGGTEAFF. CDR3 DNA sequence: TGTGCCAGCAGCTTTCAGCAGGGAGGCACTGAAGCTTTCTTT. Supplemented by reference TRBV11-1 and TRBJ1-1, the full variable domain reads EAEVAQSPRYKITEKSQAVAFWCDPISGHATLYWYRQILGQGPELLVQFQDESVVDDSQLPKDRFSAERLKGVDSTLKIQPAELGDSAMYLCASSFQQGGTEAFFGQGTRLTVV.